Reported below is one T cell receptor (beta chain). Only in-frame clones appear in the TCRdb table, and some are missing; sequencing was by immunoSEQ multiplex PCR. The table includes some 6,300 clones, less than 75% detected once. The data originate from a study of early stage breast cancer tumors. The CDR3 is made up of 14 amino acids. From germline, CDR1 is GTSNPN and CDR2 SVGIG (reference sequence). The V end was cut by 0 bases, the J end by 3 bases, with 9 bases between. The chain joins TRBV30 to TRBJ1-3, with D unresolved. This sequence originates from a person aged 35-55 years with breast cancer. Sequenced material: normal breast tissue next to the tumor. CDR3 DNA: TGTGCCTGGAGTGTAACGGGGTTTGGAAACACCATATATTTT. This encodes CAWSVTGFGNTIYF. The full variable domain, rest sourced from reference TRBV30 and TRBJ1-3, is SQTIHQWPATLVQPVGSPLSLECTVEGTSNPNLYWYRQAAGRGLQLLFYSVGIGQISSEVPQNLSASRPQDRQFILSSKKLLLSDSGFYLCAWSVTGFGNTIYFGEGSWLTVV.